This is a list of T cell receptor beta chains from one sample in a study of T cells after yellow fever vaccination. From the 5' RACE reads, TCRdb called clonotypes with MiXCR, one entry per CDR3 protein. The sample shows roughly 260,000 distinct CDR3 sequences, over 10% of them seen only once. The sequences come from CD4+ T cells sorted from PBMCs, collected 45 days after the yellow fever booster vaccination. The receptors were gathered from a man under 40 who received the YFV17D yellow fever vaccine. The CDR3 runs from the conserved cysteine through the conserved F or W. A D gene is named only where the DNA matches it firmly. Rows may omit the clone size; those that give it use once, few, many or a size class.

TRBJ2-4 TRBD2 TRBV5-6 few CASRAGLEGNIQYF TGTGCCAGCAGAGCAGGACTAGAGGGAAACATTCAGTACTTC
TRBJ2-5 TRBD1 TRBV11-2 - CASIVTGAKSETQYF TGTGCCAGCATCGTGACAGGGGCAAAATCGGAGACCCAGTACTTC
TRBJ2-3 TRBD1 TRBV12-3/TRBV12-4 many CATSLGDRNTDTQYF TGTGCCACCAGTTTGGGGGACAGGAACACAGATACGCAGTATTTT
TRBJ2-3 - TRBV7-9 few CASSAVGDTQYF TGTGCCAGCAGCGCTGTCGGGGATACGCAGTATTTT
TRBJ2-3 TRBD1 TRBV28 - CATTLGGQTTDTQYF TGTGCCACCACCCTTGGGGGACAGACCACCGATACGCAGTATTTT
TRBJ2-7 - TRBV9 - CASSVGTLTSEQYF TGTGCCAGCAGCGTAGGGACTTTAACTTCCGAGCAGTACTTC
TRBJ2-4 - TRBV24-1 few CATSFEVVGRFKNIQYF TGTGCCACCAGTTTTGAGGTCGTTGGCAGGTTCAAAAACATTCAGTACTTC
TRBJ2-1 - TRBV1 - CTSSLGLAGGSEQFF TGCACCAGCAGCCTAGGACTAGCGGGAGGATCAGAGCAGTTCTTC
TRBJ2-3 TRBD2 TRBV12-3/TRBV12-4 many CASRGTTYTQYF TGTGCCAGCAGGGGGACTACCTATACGCAGTATTTT
TRBJ2-1 - TRBV20-1 - CSARDQSSGRETSYNEQFF TGCAGTGCTAGAGATCAGAGTTCGGGGCGGGAAACTTCCTACAATGAGCAGTTCTTC
TRBJ2-3 - TRBV5-1 - CASSWFETTDTQYF TGCGCCAGCAGCTGGTTTGAGACCACAGATACGCAGTATTTT
TRBJ2-2 - TRBV27 - CASTLSRGNTGELFF TGTGCCAGCACTCTCTCCCGAGGAAACACCGGGGAGCTGTTTTTT
TRBJ1-5 - TRBV30 few CAWSAGSLQPQHF TGTGCCTGGAGTGCGGGGTCCTTACAGCCCCAGCATTTT
TRBJ2-7 - TRBV12-3/TRBV12-4 - CASSSLTRGGYEQYF TGTGCCAGCAGCTCCCTGACCAGAGGGGGATACGAGCAGTACTTC
TRBJ2-5 - TRBV12-3/TRBV12-4 many CASSLRGRYETQYF TGTGCCAGCAGTTTAAGGGGAAGGTACGAGACCCAGTACTTC
TRBJ2-2 - TRBV12-3/TRBV12-4 - CASSLTAGLTGELFF TGTGCCAGCAGTTTAACGGCGGGCCTCACCGGGGAGCTGTTTTTT
TRBJ2-2 - TRBV5-1 few CASSLDGAGELFF TGCGCCAGCAGCTTGGATGGGGCCGGGGAGCTGTTTTTT
TRBJ1-5 - TRBV6-6 - CASTRGSNQPQHF TGTGCCAGCACCCGGGGAAGCAATCAGCCCCAGCATTTT
TRBJ1-4 TRBD1 TRBV4-2 few CASSHGRQGMATNEKLFF TGTGCCAGCAGCCACGGGCGACAGGGGATGGCAACTAATGAAAAACTGTTTTTT
TRBJ2-7 TRBD1 TRBV18 few CASSPAPDRGREQYF TGTGCCAGCTCACCCGCGCCGGACAGGGGGCGCGAGCAGTACTTC
TRBJ2-1 TRBD2 TRBV7-3 few CASSFTSGGYNEQFF TGTGCCAGCAGCTTCACTAGCGGAGGTTACAATGAGCAGTTCTTC
TRBJ2-7 TRBD2 TRBV5-1 many CASSYPPGTSGYEQYF TGCGCCAGCAGCTACCCCCCCGGGACTAGCGGATACGAGCAGTACTTC
TRBJ2-7 - TRBV4-2 - CASSQNPGYVHEQYF TGTGCCAGCAGCCAAAACCCGGGGTATGTCCACGAGCAGTACTTC
TRBJ2-5 - TRBV7-2 few CASSPRRAVWETQYF TGTGCCAGCAGCCCACGAAGAGCAGTTTGGGAGACCCAGTACTTC
TRBJ2-1 TRBD2 TRBV20-1 - CSASGGVLYNEQFF TGCAGTGCTAGTGGGGGGGTCCTTTACAATGAGCAGTTCTTC
TRBJ2-5 TRBD1 TRBV20-1 - CSAWTGGGKTQYF TGCAGTGCTTGGACAGGGGGGGGTAAGACCCAGTACTTC
TRBJ2-5 - TRBV12-3/TRBV12-4 many CASSPLETQYF TGTGCCAGCAGCCCCCTTGAGACCCAGTACTTC
TRBJ2-5 - TRBV4-3 - CASSQDWGHWVKETQYF TGCGCCAGCAGCCAAGATTGGGGTCATTGGGTTAAAGAGACCCAGTACTTC
TRBJ2-1 TRBD2 TRBV24-1 few CATSDLGSGRLQGEQFF TGTGCCACCAGTGATTTGGGTAGCGGGAGGCTACAGGGTGAGCAGTTCTTC
TRBJ2-7 - TRBV5-6 - CASSLLGSISPYEQYF TGTGCCAGCAGCTTGTTGGGCTCCATCTCTCCCTACGAGCAGTACTTC
TRBJ2-7 - TRBV12-3/TRBV12-4 - CASSRPGVGQYEQYF TGTGCCAGCAGTCGACCGGGCGTGGGCCAATACGAGCAGTACTTC
TRBJ2-7 - TRBV20-1 - CSARDLEGTNEQYF TGCAGTGCTAGAGATCTGGAAGGTACTAACGAGCAGTACTTC